This T cell receptor beta chain was recorded in a study of blood T cell repertoires in COVID-19. The CDR3 spans 12 residues. Trimming took 10 bases from V and 11 from J, leaving 20 bases between them. Original handling: Amplifying reference gene primers gave estimates of nucleated cell counts. Profiling relied on immunoSEQ multiplex PCR, and the TCRdb table lists in-frame clones only, not all of them. The V and J calls and clone size come from that table; D and trimming were worked out from the DNA. The sample includes about 170,000 clones, more than 75% of them seen just once. V is TRBV12-3 or TRBV12-4 and J is TRBJ1-1; maybe TRBD1 (5 bases). The sample consisted of peripheral blood. The sequence derives from a woman older than 75 with COVID-19, enrolled during active disease. The CDR3 loop is CATRGHNSPAFF. CDR3 bases: TGTGCCACTCGAGGACACAACTCGCCTGCTTTCTTT.